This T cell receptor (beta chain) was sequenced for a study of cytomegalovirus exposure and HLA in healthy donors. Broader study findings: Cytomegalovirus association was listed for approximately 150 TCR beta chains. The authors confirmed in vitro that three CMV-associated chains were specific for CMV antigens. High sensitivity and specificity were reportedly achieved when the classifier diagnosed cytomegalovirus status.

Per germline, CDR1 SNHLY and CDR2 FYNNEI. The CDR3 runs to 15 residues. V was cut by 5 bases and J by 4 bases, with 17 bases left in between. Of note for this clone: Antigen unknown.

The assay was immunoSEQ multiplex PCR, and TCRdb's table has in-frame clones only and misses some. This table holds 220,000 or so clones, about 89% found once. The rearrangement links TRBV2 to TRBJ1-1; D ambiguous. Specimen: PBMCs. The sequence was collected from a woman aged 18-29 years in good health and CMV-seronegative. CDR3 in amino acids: CASSPEGTVGTEAFF. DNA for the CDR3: TGTGCCAGCAGTCCCGAGGGCACGGTTGGCACTGAAGCTTTCTTT.